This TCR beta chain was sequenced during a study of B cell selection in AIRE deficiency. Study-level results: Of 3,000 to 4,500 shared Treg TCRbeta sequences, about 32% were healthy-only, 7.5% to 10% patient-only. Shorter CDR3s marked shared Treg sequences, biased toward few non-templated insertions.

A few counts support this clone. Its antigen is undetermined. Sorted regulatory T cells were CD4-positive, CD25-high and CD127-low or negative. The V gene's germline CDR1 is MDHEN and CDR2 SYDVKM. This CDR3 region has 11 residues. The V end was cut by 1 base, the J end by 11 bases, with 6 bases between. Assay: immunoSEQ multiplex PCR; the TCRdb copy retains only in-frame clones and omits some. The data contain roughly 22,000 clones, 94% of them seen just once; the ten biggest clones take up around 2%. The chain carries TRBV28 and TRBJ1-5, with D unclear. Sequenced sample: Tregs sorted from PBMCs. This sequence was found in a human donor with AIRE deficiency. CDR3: CASSLLGAQHF. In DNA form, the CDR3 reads TGTGCCAGCAGTTTATTGGGTGCCCAGCATTTT.